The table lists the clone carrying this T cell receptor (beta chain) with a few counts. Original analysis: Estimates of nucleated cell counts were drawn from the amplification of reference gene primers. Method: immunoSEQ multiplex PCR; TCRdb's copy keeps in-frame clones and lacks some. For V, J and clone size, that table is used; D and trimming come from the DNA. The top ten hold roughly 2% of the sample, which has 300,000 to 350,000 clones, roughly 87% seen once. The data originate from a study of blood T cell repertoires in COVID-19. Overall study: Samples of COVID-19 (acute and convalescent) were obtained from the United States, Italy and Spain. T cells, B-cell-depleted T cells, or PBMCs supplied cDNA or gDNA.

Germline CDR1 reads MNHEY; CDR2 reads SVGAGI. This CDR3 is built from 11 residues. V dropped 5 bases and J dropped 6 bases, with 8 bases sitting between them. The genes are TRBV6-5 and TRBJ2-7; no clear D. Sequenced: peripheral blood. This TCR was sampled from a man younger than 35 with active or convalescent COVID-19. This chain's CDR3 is CASSRSGEQYF. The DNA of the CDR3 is TGTGCCAGCAGTCGGTCAGGCGAGCAGTACTTC.